This passage covers 7 T cell receptor beta chains from one sample sequenced in a study of cytomegalovirus exposure and HLA in healthy donors. PCR primers comprised 60 Vbeta and 13 Jbeta primers. Sequencing used immunoSEQ multiplex PCR; TCRdb keeps in-frame clones, though not all of them. There are tens of thousands of clones in the sample; over 60% occur only once, and around 6% lies in the top ten. Input material: PBMCs. The receptors here all came from a female donor in good health and CMV-seronegative.

This clone was detected only a few times. The rearrangement uses TRBV5-4 and TRBJ1-5; no firm D call. Per the germline V gene, CDR1 is SGHNT and CDR2 is YYREEE (reference sequence). CDR3 length equals 15 residues. V was clipped by 0 bases and J by 2 bases, with 9 bases between them. The CDR3 region has the DNA TGTGCCAGCAGCTTGGACCCGTCGGGCAATCAGCCCCAGCATTTT. It translates to CASSLDPSGNQPQHF. Together with reference TRBV5-4 and TRBJ1-5, the CDR3 gives the full variable domain: ETGVTQSPTHLIKTRGQQVTLRCSSQSGHNTVSWYQQALGQGPQFIFQYYREEENGRGNFPPRFSGLQFPNYSSELNVNALELDDSALYLCASSLDPSGNQPQHFGDGTRLSIL.

This sequence joins TRBV11-2 and TRBJ2-7; TRBD1 is a possible D gene (5 bases). Germline values: CDR1 SGHAT, CDR2 FQNNGV. The CDR3 consists of 13 residues. Trimming took off 5 bases at V and 1 base at J, with 9 bases between the two ends. Written as DNA, the CDR3 is TGTGCCAGCAGCGAGGACATATCCTACGAGCAGTACTTC. Amino acids: CASSEDISYEQYF.

The rearrangement uses TRBV18 and TRBJ1-5; a possible D gene is TRBD1 (6 bases). V dropped 0 bases and J dropped 7 bases, with 10 bases sitting between them. From germline, CDR1 is KGHSH and CDR2 LQKENI. The length of the CDR3 is 14 residues. The CDR3 DNA reads TGTGCCAGCTCACCACCGGGGGCACCCCAGCCCCAGCATTTT. As protein: CASSPPGAPQPQHF.

The genes are TRBV1 and TRBJ2-2; the table's D call, TRBD2, has no DNA check behind it. TRBV1 is a known pseudogene. The CDR3 has 16 residues. Here the CDR3 reads CTSSQGTSRYTGELFF. The CDR3 nucleotides read TGCACCAGCAGCCAGGGGACTAGCAGATACACCGGGGAGCTGTTTTTT.

This chain connects TRBV7-2 to TRBJ1-5; D possibly corresponds to TRBD1 (5 bases). CDR3 length equals 16 residues. Germline-derived CDR1 and CDR2 are SGHTA and FQGNSA. V was clipped by 4 bases and J by 2 bases, with 15 bases between them. CDR3 amino acids: CASSSSSRVGNQPQHF. In nucleotides, the CDR3 is TGTGCCAGCAGCTCCTCGTCCAGGGTGGGCAATCAGCCCCAGCATTTT.

This chain connects TRBV6-5 to TRBJ2-7; 7 nucleotides line up with TRBD1. Germline trimming cut 7 bases from V and 3 bases from J; bases unmatched to any gene: 3. The germline CDR1 and CDR2 sequences are MNHEY and SVGAGI. The CDR3 has 12 amino acids. CDR3 protein: CASNRQGYEQYF. For the CDR3, the DNA is TGTGCCAGCAATCGACAGGGCTACGAGCAGTACTTC.

This chain joins TRBV10-3 and TRBJ1-2; tentative D call: TRBD1 (6 bases). Germline lookup yields CDR1 ENHRY and CDR2 SYGVKD. The CDR3 is 15 amino acids. The V end was cut by 0 bases, the J end by 5 bases, with 13 bases between. CDR3 DNA sequence: TGTGCCATCAGTGAGTCGCCAGGGGCCACTTATGGCTACACCTTC. This translates into CAISESPGATYGYTF.